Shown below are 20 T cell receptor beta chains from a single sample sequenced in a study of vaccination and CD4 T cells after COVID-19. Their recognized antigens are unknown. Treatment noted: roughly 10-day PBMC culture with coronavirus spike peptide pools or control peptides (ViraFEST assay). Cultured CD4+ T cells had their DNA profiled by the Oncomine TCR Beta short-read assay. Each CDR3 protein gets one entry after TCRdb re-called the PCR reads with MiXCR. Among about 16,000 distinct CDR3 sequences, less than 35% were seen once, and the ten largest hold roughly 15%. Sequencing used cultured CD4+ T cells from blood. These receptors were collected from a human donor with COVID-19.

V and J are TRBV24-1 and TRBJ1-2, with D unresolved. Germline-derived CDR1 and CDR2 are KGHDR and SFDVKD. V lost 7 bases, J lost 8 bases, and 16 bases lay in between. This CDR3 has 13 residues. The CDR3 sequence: CATSETPSGGYTF. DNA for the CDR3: TGTGCCACCAGCGAGACCCCCTCGGGGGGCTACACCTTC.

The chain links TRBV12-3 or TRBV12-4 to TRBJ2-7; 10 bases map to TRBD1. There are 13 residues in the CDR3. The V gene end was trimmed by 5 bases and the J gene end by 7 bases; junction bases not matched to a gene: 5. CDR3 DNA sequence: TGTGCCAGCAGTCCGGGACAGGGGTTGGAGCAGTACTTC. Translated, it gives CASSPGQGLEQYF.

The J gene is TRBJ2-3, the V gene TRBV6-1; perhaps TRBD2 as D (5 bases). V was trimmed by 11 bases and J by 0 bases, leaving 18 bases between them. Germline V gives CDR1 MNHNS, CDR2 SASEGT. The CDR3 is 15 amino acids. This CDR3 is CAGTQAGASTDTQYF. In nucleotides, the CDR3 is TGTGCCGGCACTCAGGCGGGTGCTAGCACAGATACGCAGTATTTT.

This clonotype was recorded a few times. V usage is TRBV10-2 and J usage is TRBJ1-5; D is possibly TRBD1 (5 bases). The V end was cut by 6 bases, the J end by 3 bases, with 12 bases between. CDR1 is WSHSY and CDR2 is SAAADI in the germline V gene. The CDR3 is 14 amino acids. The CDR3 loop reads CASRPGLNNQPQHF. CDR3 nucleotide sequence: TGCGCCAGCAGGCCAGGGCTGAACAATCAGCCCCAGCATTTT.

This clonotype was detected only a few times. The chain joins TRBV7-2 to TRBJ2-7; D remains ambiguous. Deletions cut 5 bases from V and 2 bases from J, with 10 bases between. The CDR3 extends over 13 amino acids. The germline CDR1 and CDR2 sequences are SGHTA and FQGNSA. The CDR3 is CASSPGRTYEQYF. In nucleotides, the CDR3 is TGTGCCAGCAGCCCCGGACGTACCTACGAGCAGTACTTC.

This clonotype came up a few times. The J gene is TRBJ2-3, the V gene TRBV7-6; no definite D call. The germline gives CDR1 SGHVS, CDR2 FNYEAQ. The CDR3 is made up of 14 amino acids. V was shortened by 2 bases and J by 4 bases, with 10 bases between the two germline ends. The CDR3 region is CASSLLALADTQYF. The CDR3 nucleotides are TGTGCCAGCAGCTTACTTGCGCTTGCAGATACGCAGTATTTT.

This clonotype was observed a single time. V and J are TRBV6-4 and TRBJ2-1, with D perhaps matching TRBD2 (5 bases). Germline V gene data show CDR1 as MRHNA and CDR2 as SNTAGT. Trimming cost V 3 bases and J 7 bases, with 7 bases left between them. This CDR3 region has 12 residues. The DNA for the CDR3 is TGTGCCAGCAGTGATGGCGGGAATGAGCAGTTCTTC. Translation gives CASSDGGNEQFF.

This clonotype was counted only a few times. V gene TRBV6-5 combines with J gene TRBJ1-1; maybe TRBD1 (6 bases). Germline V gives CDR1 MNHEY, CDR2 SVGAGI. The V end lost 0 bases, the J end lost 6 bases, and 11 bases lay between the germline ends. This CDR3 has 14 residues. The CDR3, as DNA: TGTGCCAGCAGTTACTCTGGCAGGGGAGCTGAAGCTTTCTTT. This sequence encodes CASSYSGRGAEAFF.

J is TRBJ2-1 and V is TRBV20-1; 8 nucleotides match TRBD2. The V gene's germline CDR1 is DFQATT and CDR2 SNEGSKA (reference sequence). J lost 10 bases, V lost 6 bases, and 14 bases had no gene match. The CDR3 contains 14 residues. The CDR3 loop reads CSARSVTSVREQFF. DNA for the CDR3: TGCAGTGCGAGGAGTGTGACTAGCGTCAGGGAGCAGTTCTTC.

The CDR3 nucleotides read TGTGCCAGCAGCTCTTTAGGGCTTAACTCAGGGGGCGACCCTAACTATGGCTACACCTTC. Translating gives CASSSLGLNSGGDPNYGYTF. The chain is built from TRBV7-2 and TRBJ1-2; 8 positions agree with TRBD1. Germline V gene lookup returns CDR1 SGHTA and CDR2 FQGNSA. This CDR3 is 20 amino acids long. V lost 4 bases and J lost 0; bases outside the gene matches: 19.

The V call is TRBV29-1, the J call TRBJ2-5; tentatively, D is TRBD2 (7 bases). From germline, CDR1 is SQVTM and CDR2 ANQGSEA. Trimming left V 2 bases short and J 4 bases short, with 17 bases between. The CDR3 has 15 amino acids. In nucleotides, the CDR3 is TGCAGCGTTGAACCCGACGGGGGGCGCGCAGAGACCCAGTACTTC. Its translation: CSVEPDGGRAETQYF.

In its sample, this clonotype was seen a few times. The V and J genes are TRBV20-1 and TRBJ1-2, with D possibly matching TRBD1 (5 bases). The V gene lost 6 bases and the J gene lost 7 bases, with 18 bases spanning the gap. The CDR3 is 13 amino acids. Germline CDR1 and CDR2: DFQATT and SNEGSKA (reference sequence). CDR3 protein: CSAEGQGVSGYTF. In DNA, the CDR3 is TGCAGTGCCGAGGGGCAGGGCGTCAGTGGCTACACCTTC.

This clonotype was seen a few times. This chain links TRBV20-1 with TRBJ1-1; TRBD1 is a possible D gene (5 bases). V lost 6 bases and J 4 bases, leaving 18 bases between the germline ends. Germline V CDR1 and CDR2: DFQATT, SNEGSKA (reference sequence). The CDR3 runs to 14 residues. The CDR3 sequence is CSAPSPLGVTEAFF. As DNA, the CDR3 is TGCAGTGCACCCTCCCCCCTGGGGGTCACTGAAGCTTTCTTT.

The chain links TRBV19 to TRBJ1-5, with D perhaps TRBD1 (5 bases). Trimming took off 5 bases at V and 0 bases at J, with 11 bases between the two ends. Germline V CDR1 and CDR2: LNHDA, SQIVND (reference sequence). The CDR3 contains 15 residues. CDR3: CASSPGPFSNQPQHF. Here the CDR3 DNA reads TGTGCCAGTAGTCCGGGACCTTTTAGCAATCAGCCCCAGCATTTT.

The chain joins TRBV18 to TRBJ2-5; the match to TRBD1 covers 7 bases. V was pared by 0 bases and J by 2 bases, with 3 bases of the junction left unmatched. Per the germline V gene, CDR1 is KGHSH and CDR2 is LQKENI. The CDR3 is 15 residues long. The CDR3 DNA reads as TGTGCCAGCTCACCACCGGGACAGATACAAGAGACCCAGTACTTC. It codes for CASSPPGQIQETQYF.

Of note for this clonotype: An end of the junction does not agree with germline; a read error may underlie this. CDR3 coding DNA: TGTGCCACCGGCAGAGCAACTAGCGGAGGACACAATGAGCAGTTCTTC. As protein: CATGRATSGGHNEQFF. The chain recombines TRBV15 with TRBJ2-1, with 8 bases fitting TRBD2. Looked up from germline, CDR1 is LNHNV and CDR2 is YYDKDF (reference sequence). This CDR3 has 16 amino acids.

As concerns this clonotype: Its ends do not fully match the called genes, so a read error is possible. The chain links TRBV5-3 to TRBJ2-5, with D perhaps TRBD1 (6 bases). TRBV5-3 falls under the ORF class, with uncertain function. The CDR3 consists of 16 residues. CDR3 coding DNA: TGTGCCAGCAGCTTGGATGCCCTAAGGGGGCAAGAGACCCAGTACTTC. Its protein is CASSLDALRGQETQYF.

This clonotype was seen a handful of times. In nucleotides, the CDR3 is TGCAGTGCTCAGGGCCCAGGCACAGATACGCAGTATTTT. Translated, it gives CSAQGPGTDTQYF. The chain employs TRBV20-1 and TRBJ2-3, with D perhaps matching TRBD1 (5 bases). CDR1 and CDR2 (germline): DFQATT, SNEGSKA (reference sequence). There are 13 residues in the CDR3. V lost 5 bases to trimming and J lost 1 base, with 10 bases between them.

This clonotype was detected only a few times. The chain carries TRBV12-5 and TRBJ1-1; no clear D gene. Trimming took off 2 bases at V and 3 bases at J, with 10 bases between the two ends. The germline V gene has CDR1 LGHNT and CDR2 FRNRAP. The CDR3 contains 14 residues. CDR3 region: CASGLSPGYTEAFF. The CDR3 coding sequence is TGTGCTAGTGGTTTGTCCCCGGGGTACACTGAAGCTTTCTTT.

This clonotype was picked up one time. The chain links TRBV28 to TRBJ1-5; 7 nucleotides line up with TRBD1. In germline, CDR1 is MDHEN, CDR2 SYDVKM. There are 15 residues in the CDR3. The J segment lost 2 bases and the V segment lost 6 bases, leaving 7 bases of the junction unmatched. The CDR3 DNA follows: TGTGCCAGCAGCAACCGGACAGGATGCAATCAGCCCCAGCATTTT. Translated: CASSNRTGCNQPQHF.